This TCR beta chain comes out of a study of CXCR3-negative and CXCR3-positive naive CD8 T cells. Findings of the study overall: Both naive subsets showed comparably high diversity, and memory CD8+ cells showed much lower diversity. CXCR3-positive naive cells had more hydrophobic TRB CDR3s than CXCR3-negative naive cells. The majority of assays used fresh PBMCs, and CXCR3 expression partially decreased after cryopreservation.

This CDR3 is 14 amino acids long. Germline assignment: CDR1 SEHNR and CDR2 FQNEAQ (reference sequence). Each TRB cDNA library was prepared by 5' RACE (with UMI labels). TCRdb reprocessed the 5' RACE reads; each CDR3 protein has one entry and no DNA is given. In all, the sample yields roughly 50,000 distinct CDR3 sequences. A note on this clonotype: Its matching antigen is unknown.

Sequencing was carried out using naive CXCR3+ CD8+ T cells from blood. The subset was: CD45RO-CCR7+CD27+CD95- naive CD8+ T cells expressing CXCR3 (TNR3+). The TCR sequence derives from a human donor in good health. Some clones in this sample may be carry-over from other donors' samples. The chain combines TRBV7-9 with TRBJ1-1. CDR3 sequence: CASSASSLNTEAFF.